Described below is a single T cell receptor (beta chain) sequence and its context. Its target is not known. V trimming: 4 bases; J trimming: 5 bases; junction bases outside the gene matches: 4. Looked up from germline, CDR1 is MDHEN and CDR2 is SYDVKM. The CDR3 contains 14 residues. The data originate from a study of cytomegalovirus exposure and HLA in healthy donors. Both 60 Vbeta primers and 13 Jbeta primers went into the PCR. The table came from immunoSEQ multiplex PCR; TCRdb's copy has only in-frame clones and leaves some out. This table holds about 160,000 clones. Study conclusions and caveats: High specificity and sensitivity for cytomegalovirus status were reported for the classifier.

The chain recombines TRBV28 with TRBJ1-5; 8 bases align to TRBD1. The TCR was taken from a woman aged 45-60 years in good health and CMV-seronegative. The specimen sequenced was PBMCs. The CDR3 here is CASSWQGAYQPQHF. The CDR3 bases are TGTGCCAGCAGTTGGCAGGGGGCGTATCAGCCCCAGCATTTT. Using reference TRBV28 and TRBJ1-5 for the parts outside the CDR3, the full variable domain is DVKVTQSSRYLVKRTGEKVFLECVQDMDHENMFWYRQDPGLGLRLIYFSYDVKMKEKGDIPEGYSVSREKKERFSLILESASTNQTSMYLCASSWQGAYQPQHFGDGTRLSIL.